These T cell receptor beta chains were read from a single sample in a study of naive and memory T cell subsets. A single record per CDR3 protein comes from TCRdb applying MiXCR to the UMI-ligation and nested PCR reads. The sample holds fewer than 35,000 distinct CDR3 sequences, under 8.5% seen once. The sample consisted of skin, taken from a tuberculin skin test site. The receptors derive from an adult in good health. Each CDR3 is given with its conserved first and last residue. The D gene is left open where the match is weak. A row's size may be missing; if present it is once, few, many or a size class.

V: TRBV29-1; D: TRBD1; size: NA; J: TRBJ2-7; DNA: TGCAGCTCCATCGACAGGGATACCTACGAGCAGTACTTC; CDR3: CSSIDRDTYEQYF
V: TRBV27; D: TRBD2; size: many; J: TRBJ2-3; DNA: TGTGCCAGCAGTCGGAGACTAGCGGGGATCTCCGGACTGAGTTCAGATACGCAGTATTTT; CDR3: CASSRRLAGISGLSSDTQYF
V: TRBV12-5; D: TRBD1; size: many; J: TRBJ2-6; DNA: TGTGCTAGTGGCCCTACAGGGGGGTGGGCTGGGGCCAACGTCCTGACTTTC; CDR3: CASGPTGGWAGANVLTF
V: TRBV18; D: NA; size: few; J: TRBJ2-7; DNA: TGTGCCAGCTCACCACAGGTTTCCTACGAGCAGTACTTC; CDR3: CASSPQVSYEQYF
V: TRBV7-8; D: TRBD2; size: many; J: TRBJ2-1; DNA: TGTGCCAGCGGAACGGGTTCTAGCGGGGGGTTCTCCTACAATGAGCAGTTCTTC; CDR3: CASGTGSSGGFSYNEQFF
V: TRBV29-1; D: NA; size: many; J: TRBJ2-1; DNA: TGCAGCGTCACCCTGGGGATCGGAGGCCCCAATGAGCAGTTCTTC; CDR3: CSVTLGIGGPNEQFF
V: TRBV18; D: NA; size: few; J: TRBJ1-4; DNA: TGTGCCAGCTCCCAATCATTACAGGAAGAAAAACTGTTTTTT; CDR3: CASSQSLQEEKLFF
V: TRBV5-6; D: TRBD2; size: NA; J: TRBJ2-3; DNA: TGTGCCAGCAGCAGAGCTAGCGGGGGGAGCACAGATACGCAGTATTTT; CDR3: CASSRASGGSTDTQYF
V: TRBV15; D: NA; size: few; J: TRBJ1-2; DNA: TGTGCCACCAGCAGAGACGGGGGGTCGGATGGCGACACCTTC; CDR3: CATSRDGGSDGDTF
V: TRBV20-1; D: NA; size: many; J: TRBJ2-4; DNA: TGCAGTGCTAGAGAGACGGCGGGGGCCAAAAACATTCAGTACTTC; CDR3: CSARETAGAKNIQYF
V: TRBV7-9; D: NA; size: few; J: TRBJ2-3; DNA: TGTGCCAGTGAACGTGGGGATACGCAGTATTTT; CDR3: CASERGDTQYF
V: TRBV6-5; D: TRBD1; size: many; J: TRBJ2-3; DNA: TGTGCCAGCAGTTATCGGACAGGGAGGGATACGCAGTATTTT; CDR3: CASSYRTGRDTQYF
V: TRBV4-2; D: TRBD2; size: medium-sized; J: TRBJ2-1; DNA: TGTGCCAGCAGCCAAGCCCCGGGGACTAGCGCCGTTGAGCAGTTCTTC; CDR3: CASSQAPGTSAVEQFF
V: TRBV6-2/TRBV6-3; D: NA; size: many; J: TRBJ1-5; DNA: TGTGCCAGCAGTTACCCAACAGGTGCTAGTCAGCCCCAGCATTTT; CDR3: CASSYPTGASQPQHF
V: TRBV5-1; D: TRBD1; size: few; J: TRBJ1-4; DNA: TGCGCCAGCAGCTCCTGGGGACAGGGACTCAATAATGAAAAACTGTTTTTT; CDR3: CASSSWGQGLNNEKLFF
V: TRBV19; D: NA; size: few; J: TRBJ2-2; DNA: TGTGCCAGTAGTATAGTTAGTGGGGCGAACACCGGGGAGCTGTTTTTT; CDR3: CASSIVSGANTGELFF
V: TRBV20-1; D: NA; size: NA; J: TRBJ2-7; DNA: TGCAGTGCTAGTTGCGGATACTACGAGCAGTACTTC; CDR3: CSASCGYYEQYF
V: TRBV2; D: NA; size: medium-sized; J: TRBJ2-3; DNA: TGTGCCAGCAGTGGGACACACAATTCGGATACGCAGTATTTT; CDR3: CASSGTHNSDTQYF
V: TRBV25-1; D: NA; size: many; J: TRBJ2-3; DNA: TGTGCCAGCAGTGACGGAGGCACAGATACGCAGTATTTT; CDR3: CASSDGGTDTQYF
V: TRBV7-2; D: TRBD1; size: many; J: TRBJ1-5; DNA: TGTGCCAGCATACCACGCCCCCGGGACAGCAAGGATCAGCCCCAGCATTTT; CDR3: CASIPRPRDSKDQPQHF
V: TRBV12-3/TRBV12-4; D: NA; size: many; J: TRBJ2-7; DNA: TGTGCCAGCAGCCGCCCTTCCGCCTACGAGCAGTACTTC; CDR3: CASSRPSAYEQYF
V: TRBV7-9; D: TRBD1; size: NA; J: TRBJ2-7; DNA: TGTGCCAGCAGCCCACTGCCAGGGGGCTCCTACGAGCAGTACTTC; CDR3: CASSPLPGGSYEQYF
V: TRBV5-1; D: NA; size: few; J: TRBJ1-5; DNA: TGCGCCAGCAGCTTGGCCGGGCAGCCCTTGCATTTT; CDR3: CASSLAGQPLHF
V: TRBV12-3/TRBV12-4; D: NA; size: few; J: TRBJ2-2; DNA: TGTGCCAGCAACCCCCCCCTCAGGACAGCCTACACCGGGGAGCTGTTTTTT; CDR3: CASNPPLRTAYTGELFF
V: TRBV7-2; D: TRBD1; size: many; J: TRBJ2-5; DNA: TGTGCCAGCAGCCGGGACAGGGGCAAAGAGACCCAGTACTTC; CDR3: CASSRDRGKETQYF
V: TRBV19; D: TRBD1; size: many; J: TRBJ1-5; DNA: TGTGCCAGTAAGGACAGGCAAGACAATCAGCCCCAGCATTTT; CDR3: CASKDRQDNQPQHF
V: TRBV27; D: NA; size: few; J: TRBJ2-1; DNA: TGTGCCAGCAGTTTATACCTGGACTACAATGAGCAGTTCTTC; CDR3: CASSLYLDYNEQFF
V: TRBV7-2; D: TRBD2; size: few; J: TRBJ2-7; DNA: TGTGCCAGCAGCGCGAGCGGGGGTTACTCCTACGAGCAGTACTTC; CDR3: CASSASGGYSYEQYF
V: TRBV19; D: NA; size: many; J: TRBJ1-3; DNA: TGTGCCAGTAGTATAGTGGCAGCAAACTCTGGAAACACCATATATTTT; CDR3: CASSIVAANSGNTIYF
V: TRBV5-4; D: NA; size: many; J: TRBJ2-5; DNA: TGTGCCAGCAGCTTGGGACAAGAAGAGACCCAGTACTTC; CDR3: CASSLGQEETQYF
V: TRBV5-8; D: NA; size: many; J: TRBJ1-1; DNA: TGTGCCAGCAGCTTGGTGGGTTCTGGACACATGAACACTGAAGCTTTCTTT; CDR3: CASSLVGSGHMNTEAFF
V: TRBV6-2/TRBV6-3; D: TRBD2; size: NA; J: TRBJ2-1; DNA: TGTGCCAGCACCATAACTAGCGGGGCCACCGAGCAGTTCTTC; CDR3: CASTITSGATEQFF
V: TRBV6-1; D: NA; size: many; J: TRBJ2-7; DNA: TGTGCCAGCACCGCCTACCGGGACGTCGGCTACGAGCAGTACTTC; CDR3: CASTAYRDVGYEQYF
V: TRBV27; D: TRBD2; size: few; J: TRBJ2-2; DNA: TGTGCCAGCAGCCCAAGCCCGGGGGGGCCCGGGGAGCTGTTTTTT; CDR3: CASSPSPGGPGELFF
V: TRBV29-1; D: NA; size: many; J: TRBJ2-1; DNA: TGCAGCGTTGAAACCTCTTCCGGGACGGAGGATTTTGAGCAGTTCTTC; CDR3: CSVETSSGTEDFEQFF
V: TRBV12-3/TRBV12-4; D: NA; size: few; J: TRBJ2-1; DNA: TGTGCCAGCAGTTTGGCTGAGCAGTTCTTC; CDR3: CASSLAEQFF
V: TRBV2; D: TRBD2; size: NA; J: TRBJ2-2; DNA: TGTGCCACCCGAGCGGGGATAGGTGCCGGGGAGCTGTTTTTT; CDR3: CATRAGIGAGELFF
V: TRBV5-1; D: NA; size: NA; J: TRBJ2-5; DNA: TGCGCCAGCAGCTTGGAGTTTGCGGGGAGCCAAGAGACCCAGTACTTC; CDR3: CASSLEFAGSQETQYF
V: TRBV4-2; D: TRBD2; size: NA; J: TRBJ2-2; DNA: TGTGCCAGCAGCCAAGAGGCGCTAGCGGGGGGGTCCACCGGGGAGCTGTTTTTT; CDR3: CASSQEALAGGSTGELFF
V: TRBV29-1; D: TRBD1; size: NA; J: TRBJ1-2; DNA: TGCAGCGTTGGGGGGGACAGGGGAATCAGTAACTATGGCGACACCTTC; CDR3: CSVGGDRGISNYGDTF
V: TRBV4-1; D: TRBD1; size: many; J: TRBJ1-2; DNA: TGCGCCAGCAGCCAAGAAAATATAGGGCAGGGGGCTATCTATGGCTACACCTTC; CDR3: CASSQENIGQGAIYGYTF
V: TRBV5-1; D: TRBD2; size: few; J: TRBJ2-3; DNA: TGCGCCAGCAGCCCAAGACTAGCGGGGGTGAGAGGGACAGATACGCAGTATTTT; CDR3: CASSPRLAGVRGTDTQYF
V: TRBV19; D: NA; size: NA; J: TRBJ2-2; DNA: TGTGCCAGTAGTATTTTTGCACAACCCAACACCGGGGAGCTGTTTTTT; CDR3: CASSIFAQPNTGELFF
V: TRBV6-2/TRBV6-3; D: NA; size: few; J: TRBJ1-6; DNA: TGTGCCAGCAGTTACGGCGCAGGGTCGGGATCACCCCTCCACTTT; CDR3: CASSYGAGSGSPLHF
V: TRBV18; D: NA; size: many; J: TRBJ1-2; DNA: TGTGCCAGTTCCCGGGACCAGGTCCGGGGTGGCTACACCTTC; CDR3: CASSRDQVRGGYTF
V: TRBV5-1; D: NA; size: NA; J: TRBJ1-1; DNA: TGCGCCAGCAGCTTCGGCGAGGGGCGGAACACTGAAGCTTTCTTT; CDR3: CASSFGEGRNTEAFF
V: TRBV20-1; D: NA; size: many; J: TRBJ2-2; DNA: TGCAGTGCTAGGAGGGTCTTGGATTGGTACACCGGGGAGCTGTTTTTT; CDR3: CSARRVLDWYTGELFF
V: TRBV6-2/TRBV6-3; D: NA; size: many; J: TRBJ1-2; DNA: TGTGCCAGCAGTTACGTAGGCAGCTACACCTTC; CDR3: CASSYVGSYTF
V: TRBV19; D: NA; size: NA; J: TRBJ1-5; DNA: TGTGCCAGTAGTATGGTCAGTCGGCAGCCCCAGCATTTT; CDR3: CASSMVSRQPQHF
V: TRBV5-1; D: NA; size: many; J: TRBJ2-3; DNA: TGCGCCAGCAGCTTGGACCGAGAGGGGACCGCGCAGTATTTT; CDR3: CASSLDREGTAQYF
V: TRBV5-1; D: TRBD2; size: NA; J: TRBJ2-1; DNA: TGCGCCAGCAGCTTGGAGATAGCGGGGGGTCCAAGGAATGAGCAGTTCTTC; CDR3: CASSLEIAGGPRNEQFF
V: TRBV12-3/TRBV12-4; D: TRBD2; size: many; J: TRBJ2-2; DNA: TGTGCCAGCACCACGGGACTAGCGGGGGAGTCCTGGAACACCGGGGAGCTGTTTTTT; CDR3: CASTTGLAGESWNTGELFF
V: TRBV12-5; D: NA; size: many; J: TRBJ2-5; DNA: TGTGCTAGTGGTTTGTCACAGGGCCCTCGTGGGGAGACCCAGTACTTC; CDR3: CASGLSQGPRGETQYF